This entry lists 26 T cell receptor beta chains sequenced from one sample in a study of T cells in Graves' hyperthyroidism and ophthalmopathy. Amplification of TCR beta CDR3 regions was performed using RNA transcripts as template. HTBI primers drove first-round RT-PCR of the TCR CDR3. TCRdb analysed the multiplex PCR reads with MiXCR anew, one entry per CDR3 protein. The data hold about 290,000 distinct CDR3 sequences, with approximately 17% observed a single time. The material sequenced was blood. These receptors came from a woman between 55 and 75 years old with Graves' ophthalmopathy.

This clonotype was seen repeatedly, ten times or more. This chain joins TRBV6-2 or TRBV6-3 and TRBJ2-2; D is tentatively TRBD1 or TRBD2 (6 bases each). Trimming cost V 0 bases and J 3 bases, with 17 bases left between them. The CDR3 extends over 18 amino acids. Germline V gives CDR1 MNHEY, CDR2 SVGEGT. CDR3 DNA sequence: TGTGCCAGCAGTTACTCGGGGGGTGGACGACAGGACACCGGGGAGCTGTTTTTT. Translated: CASSYSGGGRQDTGELFF.

Ten or more counts support this clonotype. V and J are TRBV7-2 and TRBJ2-7; 7 bases are shared with TRBD2. The trim removed 5 bases at V and 3 bases at J, leaving 13 bases unmatched. The CDR3 runs 16 residues. Per germline, CDR1 SGHTA and CDR2 FQGNSA. The CDR3 loop is CASSPPGSGADYEQYF. DNA for the CDR3: TGTGCCAGCAGCCCTCCCGGGAGCGGGGCAGACTACGAGCAGTACTTC.

This clonotype was picked up a small number of times. A much larger clone sits a single nucleotide away, making a read error possible. This chain joins TRBV2 and TRBJ1-2, with D possibly TRBD1 on 6 matching bases. Germline V gene data show CDR1 as SNHLY and CDR2 as FYNNEI. Trimming pared 5 bases from V and 8 bases from J, leaving 21 bases between. This CDR3 comprises 15 residues. CDR3 DNA: TGTGCCAGCAGTCCCAGGAGGCCGGATACAGGGGGCTACACCTTC. Its protein is CASSPRRPDTGGYTF.

The chain couples TRBV9 to TRBJ2-1, with D unresolved. V was clipped by 1 base and J by 1 base, with 15 bases between them. This CDR3 spans 17 amino acids. Germline V gene sequence: CDR1 SGDLS, CDR2 YYNGEE. The CDR3 DNA reads TGTGCCAGCAGCGTAAGTTTGGCGGCCCTTTCCTACAATGAGCAGTTCTTC. This encodes CASSVSLAALSYNEQFF.

This clonotype was observed at least ten times. The chain has TRBV20-1 and TRBJ2-1; 9 nucleotides line up with TRBD2. The CDR3 is made up of 14 amino acids. Per the germline V gene, CDR1 is DFQATT and CDR2 is SNEGSKA (reference sequence). Trimming cost V 1 base and J 7 bases; bases outside gene matches: 5. CDR3 DNA sequence: TGCAGTGCTAGAGGTCTAGCGGGAAGGAATGAGCAGTTCTTC. This sequence encodes CSARGLAGRNEQFF.

The chain joins TRBV7-2 to TRBJ2-2, with TRBD1 matching over 9 bases. Germline V gives CDR1 SGHTA, CDR2 FQGNSA. This CDR3 has 16 amino acids. With V trimmed by 5 bases and J by 4 bases, 8 bases remained unmatched. Here the CDR3 reads CASSRTGGAGTGELFF. The CDR3 bases are TGTGCCAGCAGCCGTACAGGGGGCGCGGGCACCGGGGAGCTGTTTTTT.

In DNA form, the CDR3 reads TGTGCCAGCAGCTTACTGTCAGGGGCAGCGAACACTGAAGCTTTCTTT. Translation gives CASSLLSGAANTEAFF. The chain joins TRBV7-9 to TRBJ1-1, with D possibly TRBD1 on 6 matching bases. Germline loops: CDR1 SEHNR, CDR2 FQNEAQ (reference sequence). V dropped 2 bases and J dropped 1 base, with 14 bases sitting between them. This CDR3 comprises 16 residues. The full variable domain, in which reference TRBV7-9 and TRBJ1-1 provide the parts outside the CDR3, is DTGVSQNPRHKITKRGQNVTFRCDPISEHNRLYWYRQTLGQGPEFLTYFQNEAQLEKSRLLSDRFSAERPKGSFSTLEIQRTEQGDSAMYLCASSLLSGAANTEAFFGQGTRLTVV.

The chain links TRBV10-3 to TRBJ1-1, with a possible D match to TRBD1 (5 bases). Germline values: CDR1 ENHRY, CDR2 SYGVKD. CDR3 length: 13 residues. V dropped 6 bases and J dropped 1 base, with 9 bases sitting between them. CDR3 region: CAISPRENTEAFF. For the CDR3, the DNA is TGTGCCATCAGCCCCAGGGAGAACACTGAAGCTTTCTTT.

This clonotype was counted a single time. A much larger clone lies one base from this, so it may be a read error. The chain employs TRBV28 and TRBJ2-7; maybe TRBD2 (5 bases). This CDR3 comprises 15 residues. CDR1 is MDHEN and CDR2 is SYDVKM in the germline V gene. The V end lost 10 bases, the J end lost 0 bases, and 19 bases lay between the germline ends. The CDR3, as DNA: TGTGCCAACAGCACAAGTTCTACTAGCTCCTACGAGCAGTACTTC. It is translated as CANSTSSTSSYEQYF.

This clonotype was found many times. This rearrangement joins TRBV7-9 to TRBJ2-7; D remains ambiguous. The V end lost 1 base, the J end lost 2 bases, and 9 bases lay between the germline ends. The germline gives CDR1 SEHNR, CDR2 FQNEAQ (reference sequence). This CDR3 contains 14 residues. The CDR3 DNA reads TGTGCCAGCAGCTTAGACACCGACCCCTACGAGCAGTACTTC. Its protein product is CASSLDTDPYEQYF.

This clonotype was detected only a few times. The chain recombines TRBV12-3 or TRBV12-4 with TRBJ1-3; D uncertain. This CDR3 contains 13 residues. V dropped 5 bases and J dropped 4 bases, with 9 bases sitting between them. This CDR3 reads CASSRGPGNTIYF. For the CDR3, the DNA is TGTGCCAGCAGTCGTGGACCGGGAAACACCATATATTTT.

Concerning this clonotype itself: A much larger clone is a single base away; this may be a read error. This rearrangement joins TRBV28 to TRBJ1-3; a possible D gene is TRBD1 (5 bases). V lost 7 bases to trimming and J lost 1 base, with 20 bases between them. CDR1 and CDR2 (germline): MDHEN, SYDVKM. This CDR3 region has 17 residues. CDR3 amino acids: CASKRYGRGSSGNTIYF. CDR3 bases: TGTGCCAGCAAGCGTTACGGAAGGGGATCTTCTGGAAACACCATATATTTT.

This clonotype has only one observation. The rearrangement uses TRBV11-3 and TRBJ2-3, with D possibly matching TRBD2 (6 bases). CDR3 length equals 17 residues. Looked up from germline, CDR1 is SGHNT and CDR2 is YENEEA. Trimming removed 1 base from V and 3 bases from J, with 17 bases in between. The CDR3 loop is CASSLGSGSTLTDTQYF. The DNA for the CDR3 is TGTGCCAGCAGCTTAGGTAGCGGTTCAACTCTAACAGATACGCAGTATTTT.

The table lists this clonotype with many counts. The J gene is TRBJ2-1, the V gene TRBV7-2; TRBD2 agrees at 8 bases. After removal of 4 bases from V and 3 bases from J, the junction contained 5 bases not matched to a gene. The CDR3 has 15 amino acids. Germline values: CDR1 SGHTA, CDR2 FQGNSA. CDR3 in amino acids: CASSSGRGGYNEQFF. The CDR3 nucleotides read TGTGCCAGCAGCTCCGGGAGGGGCGGCTACAATGAGCAGTTCTTC.

About this clonotype itself: A read error may explain this, as a much larger clone is one base away. The J gene is TRBJ2-3, the V gene TRBV7-3; TRBD2 might be the D (5 bases). Germline V gene data show CDR1 as SGHTA and CDR2 as FQGTGA. Trimming removed 7 bases from V and 2 bases from J, with 16 bases in between. The CDR3 consists of 15 residues. CDR3 nucleotide sequence: TGTGCCAGCAACATTGGCGGACTGAACACAGATACGCAGTATTTT. Its translation is CASNIGGLNTDTQYF.

The V call is TRBV6-5, the J call TRBJ1-1, with D possibly being TRBD1 (5 bases). Germline assignment: CDR1 MNHEY and CDR2 SVGAGI. With 4 bases removed from V and 3 bases from J, the gap between germline ends came to 12 bases. The CDR3 loop spans 14 amino acids. The chain's CDR3 is CASSSAGCDTEAFF. In DNA, the CDR3 is TGTGCCAGCAGTTCCGCAGGGTGTGACACTGAAGCTTTCTTT.

With regard to this clonotype: A single base separates this from a much larger clone, so it may be a read error. This sequence joins TRBV18 and TRBJ2-7; 9 bases fit TRBD1. The CDR3 length is 16 residues. Germline CDR1 and CDR2: KGHSH and LQKENI. As DNA, the CDR3 is TGTGCCAGCTCATACTTTACCGGGACAGGGAATCACGAGCAGAACTTC. It yields the protein CASSYFTGTGNHEQNF. The whole variable domain, remainder taken from reference TRBV18 and TRBJ2-7, is NAGVMQNPRHLVRRRGQEARLRCSPMKGHSHVYWYRQLPEEGLKFMVYLQKENIIDESGMPKERFSAEFPKEGPSILRIQQVVRGDSAAYFCASSYFTGTGNHEQNFGPGTRLTVT.

CDR3 nucleotide sequence: TGTGCCAGCTCCGGTACCCTACAGGGGGTGAGGACTGAAGCTTTCTTT. Translation: CASSGTLQGVRTEAFF. The genes are TRBV18 and TRBJ1-1; 8 nucleotides line up with TRBD1. Germline V CDR1 and CDR2: KGHSH, LQKENI. The J segment lost 5 bases and the V segment lost 6 bases, leaving 14 bases of the junction unmatched. The CDR3 runs 16 residues.

The rearrangement joins TRBV20-1 to TRBJ1-2; 7 bases match TRBD1. In germline, CDR1 is DFQATT, CDR2 SNEGSKA (reference sequence). V shed 6 bases and J 7 bases; nucleotides not matched to a gene: 14. The CDR3 extends over 14 amino acids. The CDR3 coding sequence is TGCAGTGCCACCACGGGACAGAGATCGGGTGGCTACACCTTC. Residues: CSATTGQRSGGYTF.

This clonotype was seen many times. The CDR3 here is CASGGPNLQEQYF. CDR3 bases: TGTGCCAGCGGAGGTCCCAACCTACAGGAGCAGTACTTC. This rearrangement joins TRBV6-1 to TRBJ2-7; D might be TRBD2 (5 bases). Germline loops: CDR1 MNHNS, CDR2 SASEGT. The CDR3 runs 13 residues. The germline V and J ends were trimmed by 8 bases and 7 bases, with 18 bases remaining between them.

CDR3 region: CASSWRDGSSGNTIYF. In nucleotides, the CDR3 is TGTGCCAGCAGCTGGAGGGACGGGAGCTCTGGAAACACCATATATTTT. The V call is TRBV7-2, the J call TRBJ1-3, with TRBD1 as a possible D gene (5 bases). Trimming removed 4 bases at V and 0 bases at J, with 13 bases between. Germline V gene sequence: CDR1 SGHTA, CDR2 FQGNSA. There are 16 residues in the CDR3.

Notes on this clonotype: One junction end does not reproduce the germline sequence, and a read error may be involved. The chain joins TRBV2 to TRBJ2-3; 13 bases are shared with TRBD2. This CDR3 is 15 amino acids long. The germline gives CDR1 SNHLY, CDR2 FYNNEI. CDR3 region: CASQRTSGSTDTQYF. As DNA, the CDR3 is TGTGCCAGCCAAAGGACTAGCGGGAGCACGGATACGCAGTATTTT.

The chain is built from TRBV5-8 and TRBJ2-1; 13 bases agree with TRBD2. Germline V gene data show CDR1 as SGHTS and CDR2 as YDEGEE. This CDR3 spans 16 amino acids. J lost 7 bases, V lost 0 bases, and 4 bases had no gene match. CDR3 DNA: TGTGCCAGCAGCTTGGGACTAGCGGGGGGCCAGAATGAGCAGTTCTTC. Protein: CASSLGLAGGQNEQFF.

This clonotype was observed a few times. The chain uses TRBV29-1 and TRBJ2-3; the match to TRBD2 covers 9 bases. The length of the CDR3 is 15 residues. Germline-derived CDR1 and CDR2 are SQVTM and ANQGSEA. V gave up 6 bases and J gave up 6 bases; unmatched junction bases: 13. For the CDR3, the DNA is TGCAGCGTCCTGGGGGGGAGCGGGAGGTGGGATACGCAGTATTTT. Amino acids: CSVLGGSGRWDTQYF.

The chain joins TRBV3-1 to TRBJ2-5; no reliable D call. The CDR3 extends over 13 amino acids. In germline, CDR1 is LGHDT, CDR2 YNNKEL (reference sequence). Trimming removed 3 bases at V and 7 bases at J, with 12 bases between. CDR3 in amino acids: CASSHMTSGTQYF. The CDR3 nucleotides are TGTGCCAGCAGCCATATGACTTCGGGGACCCAGTACTTC.

The sample holds many counts of this clonotype. This chain joins TRBV6-1 and TRBJ1-5; 7 bases fit TRBD1. The V gene end was trimmed by 6 bases and the J gene end by 3 bases; junction bases not matched to a gene: 14. CDR1 MNHNS and CDR2 SASEGT come from the germline V gene. The CDR3 sequence is 17 residues long. For the CDR3, the DNA is TGTGCCAGCAGAGTTTCGGCCGGGACAGCGATCAATCAGCCCCAGCATTTT. As protein: CASRVSAGTAINQPQHF.